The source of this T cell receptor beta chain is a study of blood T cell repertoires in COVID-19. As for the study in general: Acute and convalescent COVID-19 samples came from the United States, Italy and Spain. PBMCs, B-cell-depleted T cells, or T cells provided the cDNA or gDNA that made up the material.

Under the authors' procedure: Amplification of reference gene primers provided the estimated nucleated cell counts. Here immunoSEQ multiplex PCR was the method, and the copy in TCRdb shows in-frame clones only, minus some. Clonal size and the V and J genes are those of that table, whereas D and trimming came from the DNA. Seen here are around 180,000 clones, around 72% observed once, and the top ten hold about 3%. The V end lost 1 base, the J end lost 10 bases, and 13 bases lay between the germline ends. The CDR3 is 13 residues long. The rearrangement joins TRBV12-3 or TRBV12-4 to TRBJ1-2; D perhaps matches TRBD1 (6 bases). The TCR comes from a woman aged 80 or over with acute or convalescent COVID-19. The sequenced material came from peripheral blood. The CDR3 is CASSLGGGDAYTF. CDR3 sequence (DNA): TGTGCCAGCAGTTTAGGAGGGGGGGATGCCTACACCTTC.